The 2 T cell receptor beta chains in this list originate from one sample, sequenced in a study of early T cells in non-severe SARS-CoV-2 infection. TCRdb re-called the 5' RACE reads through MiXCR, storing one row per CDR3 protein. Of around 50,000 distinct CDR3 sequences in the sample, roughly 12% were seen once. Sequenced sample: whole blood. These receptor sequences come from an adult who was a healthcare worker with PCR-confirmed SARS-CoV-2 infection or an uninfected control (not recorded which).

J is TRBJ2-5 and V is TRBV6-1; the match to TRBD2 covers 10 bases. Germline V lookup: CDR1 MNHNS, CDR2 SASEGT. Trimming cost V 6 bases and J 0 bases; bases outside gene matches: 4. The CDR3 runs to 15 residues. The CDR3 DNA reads TGTGCCAGCAGACTAGCGGGACCTTACCAAGAGACCCAGTACTTC. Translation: CASRLAGPYQETQYF.

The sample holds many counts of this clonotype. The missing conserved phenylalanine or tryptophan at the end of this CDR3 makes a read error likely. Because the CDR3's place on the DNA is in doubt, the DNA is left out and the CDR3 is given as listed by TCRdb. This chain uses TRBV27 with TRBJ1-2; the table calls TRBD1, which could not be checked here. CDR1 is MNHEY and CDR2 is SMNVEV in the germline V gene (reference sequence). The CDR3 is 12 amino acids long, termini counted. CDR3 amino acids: CASSFPGTPPVY.